A selection of T cell receptor beta chains follows, all from one sample in a study of blood T cell repertoires in COVID-19. Generated by immunoSEQ multiplex PCR, the TCRdb table keeps only in-frame clones and is missing some. The sample lists about 130,000 clones, around 86% occurring once. Material for sequencing was PBMCs or T cells enriched from blood (not recorded which). All receptors come from a young man who had recovered from COVID-19. CDR3s leave out the opening cysteine and the closing phenylalanine or tryptophan.

J	V	length	CDR3
TRBJ1-5	TRBV30	15	AWRRTGGVQGDQPQH
TRBJ1-1	TRBV10-3	12	AISESNTHTEAF
TRBJ1-2	TRBV7-2	11	ASSSRGLYGYT
TRBJ2-5	TRBV27	20	ASITLSLSMGWEQGAQETQY
TRBJ1-5	TRBV18	11	ASSPTGDQPQH
TRBJ2-1	TRBV19	12	ASTLDSSYNEQF
TRBJ2-5	TRBV5-1	12	ASSLGLTRETQY
TRBJ2-3	TRBV7-9	13	ASSTTGSRTDTQY
TRBJ2-5	TRBV2	11	ASIRDYQETQY
TRBJ1-5	TRBV12-5	13	ASGSQGGGNQPQH
TRBJ2-7	TRBV6-1	11	ASSPSPAYEQY
TRBJ1-1	TRBV6-2/TRBV6-3	13	ASSYEGVGSTEAF
TRBJ2-3	TRBV25-1	12	ASSDTGITDTQY
TRBJ1-1	TRBV21-1	9	ASSKDRGAF
TRBJ1-1	TRBV2	13	ASRPGRPMNTEAF
TRBJ2-1	TRBV7-2	11	ASRPNGVSEQF
TRBJ1-1	TRBV7-9	10	ASRTDPPEAF
TRBJ2-7	TRBV18	13	ASSTQGGGEYEQY
TRBJ2-5	TRBV7-9	14	ASSPLLAGNQETQY
TRBJ1-3	TRBV30	13	AWSVRTVSGNTIY
TRBJ2-5	TRBV27	11	ASSSTRKETQY
TRBJ2-3	TRBV24-1	12	ATSDRGPTDTQY
TRBJ2-2	TRBV29-1	14	SARDRNNSNTGELF